What follows are 21 T cell receptor beta chains derived from one specimen sequenced in a study of blood T cell repertoires in COVID-19. Assay: immunoSEQ multiplex PCR; the TCRdb copy retains only in-frame clones and omits some. The top ten hold roughly 7.3% of the sample, which has 100,000 to 150,000 clones, about 74% seen once. Sequencing input: peripheral blood. These receptors came from a human donor in a cohort sampled during active COVID-19.

This clone was seen once. The chain has TRBV3-1 (or the pseudogene TRBV3-2) and TRBJ2-6, with D possibly matching TRBD2 (6 bases). This CDR3 is 19 amino acids long. The V end lost 4 bases, the J end lost 1 base, and 20 bases lay between the germline ends. In germline, CDR1 is LGHDT, CDR2 YNNKEL (reference sequence). In DNA form, the CDR3 reads TGTGCCAGCAGCCGGTGGGCAGCGGGCCCGAGGTCTGGGGCCAACGTCCTGACTTTC. It encodes CASSRWAAGPRSGANVLTF.

V usage is TRBV2 and J usage is TRBJ2-7; 9 nucleotides align to TRBD1. Germline loops: CDR1 SNHLY, CDR2 FYNNEI. This CDR3 has 15 residues. V lost 2 bases to trimming and J lost 5 bases; unmatched junction nucleotides: 7. The CDR3 nucleotides are TGTGCCAGCAGTGAAAGTCGGACAGGGGACAACGAGCAGTACTTC. Protein sequence: CASSESRTGDNEQYF.

The CDR3, as DNA: TGCGCCAGCAGTCAGGGGGTATACACTGAAGCTTTCTTT. It specifies CASSQGVYTEAFF. The chain has TRBV5-1 and TRBJ1-1, with 7 bases matching TRBD1. Per the germline V gene, CDR1 is SGHRS and CDR2 is YFSETQ. With 5 bases clipped from V and 3 bases from J, the junction kept 4 bases outside the gene matches. The CDR3 spans 13 residues.

The rearrangement uses TRBV2 and TRBJ1-4; D not resolved. The V end was cut by 3 bases, the J end by 4 bases, with 9 bases between. In germline, CDR1 is SNHLY, CDR2 FYNNEI. The CDR3 covers 14 residues. The CDR3 region is CASSELTINEKLFF. The CDR3 nucleotides are TGTGCCAGCAGTGAGCTAACTATTAATGAAAAACTGTTTTTT. Filled out from reference TRBV2 and TRBJ1-4, the complete variable domain reads EPEVTQTPSHQVTQMGQEVILRCVPISNHLYFYWYRQILGQKVEFLVSFYNNEISEKSEIFDDQFSVERPDGSNFTLKIRSTKLEDSAMYFCASSELTINEKLFFGSGTQLSVL.

In DNA, the CDR3 is TGCAGCGTTAACAGGATGGACTATGGCTACACCTTC. Amino acid sequence: CSVNRMDYGYTF. The rearrangement joins TRBV29-1 to TRBJ1-2; D possibly corresponds to TRBD1 (5 bases). V was clipped by 5 bases and J by 3 bases, with 10 bases between them. Germline loops: CDR1 SQVTM, CDR2 ANQGSEA. The CDR3 covers 12 residues.

The chain uses TRBV25-1 and TRBJ2-7, with 9 bases fitting TRBD1. This CDR3 spans 15 amino acids. Trimming at V came to 8 bases and at J to 1 base, leaving 9 bases not matched to a gene. Germline-derived CDR1 and CDR2 are MGHDK and SYGVNS. DNA of the CDR3: TGTGCCAGCTCCTGGGGACAGGGCAGGTCCTACGAGCAGTACTTC. Translated: CASSWGQGRSYEQYF.

The rearrangement links TRBV2 to TRBJ2-3, with D unclear. This CDR3 is 13 amino acids long. Between the trimmed V and J ends, which lost 11 bases and 1 base, there was a span of 13 bases. Germline loops: CDR1 SNHLY, CDR2 FYNNEI. The CDR3 loop is CARGGVGTDTQYF. DNA of the CDR3: TGTGCCCGAGGTGGCGTAGGCACAGATACGCAGTATTTT.

This clone came up a few times. The rearrangement joins TRBV27 to TRBJ1-2; perhaps TRBD1 as D (6 bases). Trimming removed 2 bases from V and 1 base from J, with 14 bases in between. The CDR3 sequence is 16 residues long. Germline-derived CDR1 and CDR2 are MNHEY and SMNVEV (reference sequence). The CDR3 DNA is TGTGCCAGCAGTTTAGCAGGGGCCCCTCGTAACTATGGCTACACCTTC. Its translation: CASSLAGAPRNYGYTF.

This clone was seen a few times. Here the CDR3 DNA reads TGTGCCAGCAGTGAACTGTCAGGCAGGGTCCTTCCCTATGGCTACACCTTC. The encoded protein is CASSELSGRVLPYGYTF. The chain couples TRBV6-1 to TRBJ1-2; D perhaps matches TRBD1 (5 bases). From germline, CDR1 is MNHNS and CDR2 SASEGT. This CDR3 comprises 17 residues. V lost 2 bases, J lost 4 bases, and 20 bases lay in between.

This chain links TRBV7-9 with TRBJ1-4; 12 nucleotides agree with TRBD1. The J segment lost 5 bases and the V segment lost 8 bases, leaving 12 bases of the junction unmatched. The CDR3 loop spans 17 amino acids. Germline loops: CDR1 SEHNR, CDR2 FQNEAQ (reference sequence). DNA of the CDR3: TGTGCCAGCGCCACCCGGGACAGGGGGCGATGGAATGAAAAACTGTTTTTT. This gives the protein CASATRDRGRWNEKLFF. Filled out from reference TRBV7-9 and TRBJ1-4, the complete variable domain reads DTGVSQNPRHKITKRGQNVTFRCDPISEHNRLYWYRQTLGQGPEFLTYFQNEAQLEKSRLLSDRFSAERPKGSFSTLEIQRTEQGDSAMYLCASATRDRGRWNEKLFFGSGTQLSVL.

The V gene is TRBV4-1, the J gene TRBJ2-5, with D tentatively TRBD1 (6 bases). The CDR3 runs to 16 residues. CDR1 is MGHRA, CDR2 YSYEKL, per germline. V was clipped by 2 bases and J by 6 bases, with 19 bases between them. This CDR3 is CASSQPGTRSWKTQYF. The CDR3 bases are TGCGCCAGCAGCCAACCCGGGACAAGGAGTTGGAAGACCCAGTACTTC.

V gene TRBV29-1 combines with J gene TRBJ2-7; 10 positions match TRBD1. Unmatched junction bases numbered 8, after V lost 7 bases and J lost 5 bases. CDR3 length equals 13 residues. The germline V gene encodes CDR1 SQVTM and CDR2 ANQGSEA. This chain's CDR3 is CSAFGQGVDEQYF. For the CDR3, the DNA is TGCAGCGCCTTTGGACAGGGGGTGGACGAGCAGTACTTC.

V gene TRBV7-8 combines with J gene TRBJ1-6; D is perhaps TRBD1 (6 bases). Germline assignment: CDR1 SGHVS and CDR2 FQNEAQ. Between the trimmed V and J ends, which lost 3 bases and 0 bases, there was a span of 18 bases. The CDR3 runs 19 residues. The CDR3 sequence: CASSLLGGVDSSYNSPLHF. CDR3 coding DNA: TGTGCCAGCAGCTTGCTTGGGGGCGTCGACAGCTCCTATAATTCACCCCTCCACTTT.

J is TRBJ1-2 and V is TRBV7-3; 7 bases fit TRBD1. The V gene's germline CDR1 is SGHTA and CDR2 FQGTGA. The J segment lost 7 bases and the V segment lost 1 base, leaving 9 bases of the junction unmatched. The CDR3 is 15 amino acids. The CDR3 loop is CASSLKATDRTGYTF. For the CDR3, the DNA is TGTGCCAGCAGCTTAAAGGCGACGGACAGGACTGGCTACACCTTC. The full variable domain, rest sourced from reference TRBV7-3 and TRBJ1-2, is GAGVSQTPSNKVTEKGKYVELRCDPISGHTALYWYRQSLGQGPEFLIYFQGTGAADDSGLPNDRFFAVRPEGSVSTLKIQRTERGDSAVYLCASSLKATDRTGYTFGSGTRLTVV.

V is TRBV7-8 and J is TRBJ2-7, with TRBD2 matching 11 bases. The CDR3 length is 14 residues. V lost 7 bases and J lost 3; bases outside the gene matches: 5. Looked up from germline, CDR1 is SGHVS and CDR2 is FQNEAQ. CDR3 bases: TGTGCCAGCACCCTCGGGACTAGCGGCTACGAGCAGTACTTC. It translates to CASTLGTSGYEQYF.

This clone was seen just once. Written as DNA, the CDR3 is TGTGCCTGGAGTGTAGGGCAGGGCCCCTATGGCTACACCTTC. Residues: CAWSVGQGPYGYTF. The genes are TRBV30 and TRBJ1-2; TRBD1 might be the D (5 bases). This CDR3 is 14 amino acids long. The V end was cut by 0 bases, the J end by 4 bases, with 12 bases between. Per germline, CDR1 GTSNPN and CDR2 SVGIG (reference sequence).

About this clone itself: The junction departs from germline at one end; a sequencing error may be responsible. The V call is TRBV14, the J call TRBJ2-7, with no clear D. The V gene's germline CDR1 is SGHDN and CDR2 FVKESK. The CDR3 has 11 amino acids. The CDR3 coding sequence is TGTGCCAGCAGCCAAGGAATCGCACTGGAGTTC. Protein: CASSQGIALEF.

This clone was seen once. The V and J genes are TRBV7-9 and TRBJ1-2; 7 nucleotides align to TRBD1. V shed 6 bases, J shed 8 bases, and the junction held 18 bases outside the gene matches. The CDR3 runs 16 residues. Germline V CDR1 and CDR2: SEHNR, FQNEAQ (reference sequence). The CDR3 DNA reads TGTGCCAGCAGTCGTCTCCGGGACAGCAGGAATTGGGGCTACACCTTC. Protein sequence: CASSRLRDSRNWGYTF.

The chain uses TRBV7-9 and TRBJ1-1; D remains ambiguous. Germline V gene sequence: CDR1 SEHNR, CDR2 FQNEAQ (reference sequence). This CDR3 region has 13 residues. V was shortened by 3 bases and J by 5 bases, with 10 bases between the two germline ends. This chain's CDR3 is CASSFLEGTEAFF. CDR3 sequence (DNA): TGTGCCAGCAGCTTTCTCGAGGGAACTGAAGCTTTCTTT.

This chain links TRBV6-2 or TRBV6-3 with TRBJ1-2; TRBD1 is a possible D gene (6 bases). Germline lookup yields CDR1 MNHEY and CDR2 SVGEGT. The CDR3 has 15 amino acids. V lost 5 bases to trimming and J lost 4 bases, with 17 bases between them. The CDR3 nucleotides are TGTGCCAGCAGTCGGACAGAGACCTTATCCTATGGCTACACCTTC. Translated, it gives CASSRTETLSYGYTF.

This chain joins TRBV15 and TRBJ2-4, with 8 bases matching TRBD2. Unmatched junction bases numbered 10, after V lost 3 bases and J lost 9 bases. The CDR3 has 15 amino acids. Germline CDR1 is LNHNV and CDR2 is YYDKDF (reference sequence). CDR3 protein: CATSSPSTSGLIQYF. The DNA of the CDR3 is TGTGCCACCAGCAGCCCCTCTACTAGCGGTCTCATTCAGTACTTC.